This TCR beta chain originates from a study of blood T cells in healthy people across ages. Whole-study results and caveats: A roughly linear age-dependent decrease characterized TCR beta diversity per million T cells.

A few counts support this clonotype. Its antigen is unknown. The use of a sample-barcoded 5' primer and a J-beta primer mix characterized a second PCR of roughly 6 to 11 cycles. From the 5' RACE reads, TCRdb called clonotypes with MiXCR, one entry per CDR3 protein. The table has about 1.1 million distinct CDR3 sequences, 35% to 40% seen once. V lost 1 base, J lost 7 bases, and 14 bases lay in between. Germline assignment: CDR1 MNHEY and CDR2 SMNVEV (reference sequence). The CDR3 loop spans 15 amino acids. Sample: blood. The sequence was obtained from a young man in good health. The chain joins TRBV27 to TRBJ2-1; D is ambiguous. The CDR3 DNA follows: TGTGCCAGCAGTTTATACTGTCCCGCTTATAATGAGCAGTTCTTC. Protein sequence: CASSLYCPAYNEQFF.